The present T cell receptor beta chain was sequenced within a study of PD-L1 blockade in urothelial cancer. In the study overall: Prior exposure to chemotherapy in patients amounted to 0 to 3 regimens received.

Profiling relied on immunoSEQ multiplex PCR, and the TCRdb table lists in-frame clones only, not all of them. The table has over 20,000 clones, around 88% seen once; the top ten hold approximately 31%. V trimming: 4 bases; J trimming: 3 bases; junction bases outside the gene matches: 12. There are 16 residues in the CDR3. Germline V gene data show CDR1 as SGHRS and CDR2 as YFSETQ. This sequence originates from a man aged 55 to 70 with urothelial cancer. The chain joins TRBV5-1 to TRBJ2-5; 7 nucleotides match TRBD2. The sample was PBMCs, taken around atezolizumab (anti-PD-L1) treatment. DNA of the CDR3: TGCGCCAGCAGCGCCCTTAGCGCTAGCGGTAAAGAGACCCAGTACTTC. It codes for CASSALSASGKETQYF.